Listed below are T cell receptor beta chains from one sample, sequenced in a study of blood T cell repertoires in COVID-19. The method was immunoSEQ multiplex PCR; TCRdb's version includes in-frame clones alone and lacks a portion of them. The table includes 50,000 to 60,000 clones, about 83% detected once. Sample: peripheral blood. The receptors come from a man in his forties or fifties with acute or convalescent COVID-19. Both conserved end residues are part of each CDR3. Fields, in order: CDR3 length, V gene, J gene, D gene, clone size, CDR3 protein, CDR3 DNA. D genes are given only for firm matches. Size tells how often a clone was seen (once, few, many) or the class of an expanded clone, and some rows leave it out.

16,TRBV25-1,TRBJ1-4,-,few,CASSDRVGGGNEKLFF,TGTGCCAGCAGTGACCGGGTTGGGGGGGGTAACGAAAAACTGTTTTTT
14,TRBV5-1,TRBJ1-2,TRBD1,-,CASRLQTGEGGYTF,TGCGCCAGCAGGCTCCAGACAGGGGAGGGTGGCTACACCTTC
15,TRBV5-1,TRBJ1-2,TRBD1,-,CASSEGTGLLWGYTF,TGCGCCAGCAGCGAAGGGACAGGTCTGCTCTGGGGCTACACCTTC
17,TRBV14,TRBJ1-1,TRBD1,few,CASSQRQGVGWNTEAFF,TGTGCCAGCAGCCAAAGACAGGGGGTTGGTTGGAACACTGAAGCTTTCTTT
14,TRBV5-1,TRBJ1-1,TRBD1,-,CASSVRQGGTEAFF,TGCGCCAGCAGCGTAAGACAGGGGGGCACTGAAGCTTTCTTT
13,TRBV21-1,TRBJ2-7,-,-,CASTKGGLDEQYF,TGTGCCAGCACCAAAGGGGGCCTCGACGAGCAGTACTTC
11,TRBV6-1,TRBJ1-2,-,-,CASSDRYGYTF,TGTGCCAGCAGTGACCGTTATGGCTACACCTTC
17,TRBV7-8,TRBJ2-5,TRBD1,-,CASSLGQGAQVQETQYF,TGTGCCAGCAGCTTAGGGCAGGGGGCGCAAGTACAAGAGACCCAGTACTTC
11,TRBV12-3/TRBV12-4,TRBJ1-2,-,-,CASSWGEGYTF,TGTGCCAGCAGTTGGGGCGAGGGCTACACCTTC
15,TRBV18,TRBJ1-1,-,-,CASSPFGGENTEAFF,TGTGCCAGCTCACCATTCGGAGGGGAGAACACTGAAGCTTTCTTT
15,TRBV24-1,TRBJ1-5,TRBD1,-,CATSETGQALRPQHF,TGTGCCACCAGTGAAACCGGACAGGCCCTCAGGCCCCAGCATTTT
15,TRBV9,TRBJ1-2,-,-,CASSARGGTNYGYTF,TGTGCCAGCAGCGCGAGGGGAGGGACCAACTATGGCTACACCTTC
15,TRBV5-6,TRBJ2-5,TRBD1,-,CASSPRRTGGETQYF,TGTGCCAGCAGCCCTCGGAGGACAGGGGGGGAGACCCAGTACTTC
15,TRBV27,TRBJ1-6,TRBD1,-,CASSARQGAYSPLHF,TGTGCCAGCAGTGCCCGACAGGGGGCTTATTCACCCCTCCACTTT
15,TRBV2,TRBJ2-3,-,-,CASRPRAGPSDTQYF,TGTGCCAGCAGGCCCCGGGCGGGGCCCTCAGATACGCAGTATTTT
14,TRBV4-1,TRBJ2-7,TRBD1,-,CASSLTGVGYEQYF,TGCGCCAGCAGCCTGACAGGGGTGGGCTACGAGCAGTACTTC
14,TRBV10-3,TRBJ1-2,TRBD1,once,CAISDPDRGHGYTF,TGTGCCATCAGTGACCCCGACAGGGGGCATGGCTACACCTTC
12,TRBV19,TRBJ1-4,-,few,CASSQAEEKLFF,TGTGCCAGTAGCCAAGCTGAGGAAAAACTGTTTTTT
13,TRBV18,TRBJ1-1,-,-,CASSPNRNTEAFF,TGTGCCAGCTCACCGAACAGGAACACTGAAGCTTTCTTT
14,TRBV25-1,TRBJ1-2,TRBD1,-,CASSDLDRVYGYTF,TGTGCCAGCAGTGACCTAGACAGGGTCTATGGCTACACCTTC
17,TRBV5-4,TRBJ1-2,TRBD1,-,CASSPPRDRLSNYGYTF,TGTGCCAGCAGCCCTCCCCGGGACAGACTCTCTAACTATGGCTACACCTTC
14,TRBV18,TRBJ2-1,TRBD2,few,CASSLGTSGNEQFF,TGTGCCAGCTCACTTGGGACTAGCGGTAATGAGCAGTTCTTC
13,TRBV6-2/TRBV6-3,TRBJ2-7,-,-,CASSYSPAYEQYF,TGTGCCAGCAGTTACTCTCCAGCCTACGAGCAGTACTTC
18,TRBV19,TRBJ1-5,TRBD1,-,CASSYLTGGLGGNQPQHF,TGTGCCAGTAGTTATTTAACAGGGGGCCTCGGGGGCAATCAGCCCCAGCATTTT
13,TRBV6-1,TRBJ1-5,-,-,CASSDGTHQPQHF,TGTGCCAGCAGTGACGGGACACATCAGCCCCAGCATTTT
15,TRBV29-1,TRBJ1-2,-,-,CSVTWGRRANYGYTF,TGCAGCGTAACCTGGGGCAGGAGAGCTAACTATGGCTACACCTTC
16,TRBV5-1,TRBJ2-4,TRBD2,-,CASSLGLAGVKNIQYF,TGCGCCAGCAGCTTGGGTCTAGCGGGAGTCAAAAACATTCAGTACTTC
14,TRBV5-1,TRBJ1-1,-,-,CASSLGEGNTEAFF,TGCGCCAGCAGCCTGGGGGAGGGGAACACTGAAGCTTTCTTT
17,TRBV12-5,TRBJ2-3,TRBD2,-,CASGLDPGRLNTDTQYF,TGTGCTAGTGGTTTGGACCCCGGGAGGCTCAACACAGATACGCAGTATTTT
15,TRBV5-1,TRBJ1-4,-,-,CASSPSQSTNEKLFF,TGCGCCAGCAGCCCCTCACAGAGTACTAATGAAAAACTGTTTTTT
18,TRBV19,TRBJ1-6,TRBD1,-,CASRTGTGTYSYNSPLHF,TGTGCCAGTAGAACCGGGACAGGAACCTACTCCTATAATTCACCCCTCCACTTT
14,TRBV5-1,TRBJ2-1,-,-,CASSPNRGFGEQFF,TGCGCCAGCAGCCCCAATAGGGGGTTTGGTGAGCAGTTCTTC
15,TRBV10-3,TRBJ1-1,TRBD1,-,CAITETGVMNTEAFF,TGTGCCATCACCGAGACAGGGGTCATGAACACTGAAGCTTTCTTT
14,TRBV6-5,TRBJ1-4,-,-,CASSADRLNEKLFF,TGTGCCAGCAGCGCGGACAGATTAAATGAAAAACTGTTTTTT
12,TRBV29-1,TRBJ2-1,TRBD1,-,CSAGQVPNEQFF,TGCAGCGCGGGACAGGTCCCCAATGAGCAGTTCTTC